These 8 T cell receptor beta chains were all obtained from the same sample, sequenced in a study of T cell responses to AZD1222 COVID-19 vaccine. Generated by immunoSEQ multiplex PCR, the TCRdb table keeps only in-frame clones and is missing some. The profile shows approximately 94,000 clones, around 87% of them singletons. Sequencing used peripheral blood, obtained on day 0 of MenACWY control vaccination. These TCRs come from an adult in good health.

Turning to this clone: This likely comes from a read error, as the CDR3 has no conserved phenylalanine or tryptophan at its end. No DNA is shown, since the ends of the CDR3 on it are uncertain; the CDR3 is the one TCRdb lists. The V call is TRBV23-1, the J call TRBJ2-4; the table's D call, TRBD1, has no DNA check behind it. TRBV23-1 is reported as an ORF; its role is uncertain. The CDR3 contains 8 residues when both ends are counted. CDR3 residues: CANRRSEL.

The chain recombines TRBV28 with TRBJ1-1; D gene unclear. V dropped 8 bases and J dropped 4 bases, with 17 bases sitting between them. There are 14 residues in the CDR3. Germline V gene lookup returns CDR1 MDHEN and CDR2 SYDVKM. In DNA, the CDR3 is TGTGCCAGCCGCGGATCCCTGGGAGGCACTGAAGCTTTCTTT. It yields the protein CASRGSLGGTEAFF.

The chain recombines TRBV6-5 with TRBJ2-5; the match to TRBD1 covers 11 bases. Trimming at V came to 10 bases and at J to 5 bases, leaving 9 bases not matched to a gene. Germline-derived CDR1 and CDR2 are MNHEY and SVGAGI. This CDR3 region has 14 residues. CDR3 in amino acids: CATCGQGAGETQYF. The CDR3 DNA is TGTGCCACATGTGGACAGGGGGCTGGGGAGACCCAGTACTTC.

V gene TRBV7-2 combines with J gene TRBJ2-7; D tentatively fits TRBD1 or TRBD2 (5 bases each). V lost 5 bases and J lost 5, with 13 bases in between. Germline CDR1 reads SGHTA; CDR2 reads FQGNSA. The CDR3 totals 13 residues. CDR3 amino acids: CASSATGTDEQYF. In DNA, the CDR3 is TGTGCCAGCAGCGCCACCGGGACGGACGAGCAGTACTTC.

This rearrangement joins TRBV10-2 to TRBJ1-6; a weak D match, TRBD1 (5 bases). V was shortened by 0 bases and J by 8 bases, with 5 bases between the two germline ends. This CDR3 contains 13 residues. From germline, CDR1 is WSHSY and CDR2 SAAADI. CDR3 sequence: CASSESGDSPLHF. The DNA of the CDR3 is TGCGCCAGCAGTGAGTCGGGGGATTCACCCCTCCACTTT.

In regard to this clone: This sample also contains other DNA sequences that code for the same CDR3. The genes are TRBV7-2 and TRBJ2-1; 7 positions match TRBD2. The junction had 0 bases not matched to a gene; V was cut back by 1 base and J by 6 bases. CDR3 size: 13 residues. In germline, CDR1 is SGHTA, CDR2 FQGNSA. The CDR3 region is CASSLGGGNEQFF. The CDR3 nucleotides read TGTGCCAGCAGCTTAGGGGGGGGCAATGAGCAGTTCTTC.

The V call is TRBV5-1, the J call TRBJ2-7; no reliable D call. V lost 4 bases, J lost 3 bases, and 8 bases lay in between. This CDR3 spans 12 amino acids. Germline V gene sequence: CDR1 SGHRS, CDR2 YFSETQ. The chain's CDR3 is CASSPSSYEQYF. For the CDR3, the DNA is TGCGCCAGCAGCCCCTCAAGCTACGAGCAGTACTTC.

V is TRBV27 and J is TRBJ2-1, with TRBD2 matching 8 bases. With V trimmed by 3 bases and J by 7 bases, 11 bases remained unmatched. Germline V gene lookup returns CDR1 MNHEY and CDR2 SMNVEV (reference sequence). This CDR3 has 16 residues. The CDR3 loop is CASSFLASGSRNEQFF. CDR3 in DNA: TGTGCCAGCAGTTTTCTCGCCAGCGGGAGTCGAAATGAGCAGTTCTTC.